This T cell receptor beta chain was recorded in a study of T cells in Graves' hyperthyroidism and ophthalmopathy. Study in general: Peripheral blood was secured at the point of initial diagnosis, before any treatment.

Amplification of TCR beta CDR3 regions was performed using RNA transcripts as template. HTBI primers were the set used in a first-round RT-PCR of the TCR CDR3. Via MiXCR, TCRdb re-called the multiplex PCR reads, giving one row per CDR3 protein. The sample shows over 300,000 distinct CDR3 sequences, approximately 14% of them seen only once. General study points: In blood, most of the thyroid clonotypes expanded above 0.001 were also present. Ophthalmopathy prediction by the model preceded onset by a median roughly 6 months.

The CDR3 length is 15 residues. Germline CDR1 and CDR2: DFQATT and SNEGSKA (reference sequence). The V end lost 1 base, the J end lost 6 bases, and 17 bases lay between the germline ends. This clonotype was counted ten times or more. Its specificity is not known. The source is a middle-aged woman with Graves' ophthalmopathy. The sequenced sample consisted of blood. The J gene is TRBJ2-3, the V gene TRBV20-1, with D perhaps TRBD2 (7 bases). CDR3 DNA: TGCAGTGCTAGAGGGGGGGGCACCCGGGTGGATACGCAGTATTTT. Translated: CSARGGGTRVDTQYF.